Listed below are T cell receptor beta chains from one sample, sequenced in a study of blood T cell repertoires in COVID-19. The repertoire was sequenced with immunoSEQ multiplex PCR; TCRdb's copy has only in-frame clones and lacks some. The table has 90,000 to 100,000 clones, approximately 82% seen once. Sequenced: peripheral blood. The receptors originated from a man aged 55 to 70 with acute or convalescent COVID-19. CDR3s include the opening cysteine and the closing phenylalanine or tryptophan. Each record gives: J gene, D gene, clone size, CDR3 length, V gene, CDR3 DNA, CDR3 protein. A D gene is named only where the DNA matches it firmly. Size values are once, few and many counts, or a class for expanded clones, and some rows have none.

j_gene: TRBJ2-3
d_gene: TRBD2
abundance: .
len: 17
v_gene: TRBV7-3
CDR3nt: TGTGCCAGCAGCTTATTTCCCGGGACTACTATCAGTGGTACGCAGTATTTT
CDR3aa: CASSLFPGTTISGTQYF

j_gene: TRBJ2-1
d_gene: TRBD1
abundance: .
len: 16
v_gene: TRBV7-2
CDR3nt: TGTGCCAGCAGCTTAGCGCTAACAGGGGGGTTAAATGAGCAGTTCTTC
CDR3aa: CASSLALTGGLNEQFF

j_gene: TRBJ2-3
d_gene: .
abundance: .
len: 17
v_gene: TRBV14
CDR3nt: TGTGCCAGCAGCCAAGTTCCCAGGGCTCTTAGCACAGATACGCAGTATTTT
CDR3aa: CASSQVPRALSTDTQYF

j_gene: TRBJ1-3
d_gene: TRBD1
abundance: few
len: 14
v_gene: TRBV11-2
CDR3nt: TGTGCCAGTGACAGGGACGTTTCGGGAAACACCATATATTTT
CDR3aa: CASDRDVSGNTIYF

j_gene: TRBJ1-1
d_gene: TRBD1
abundance: .
len: 15
v_gene: TRBV9
CDR3nt: TGTGCCAGCAGCGTGGCGGGACAGGGGAACACTGAAGCTTTCTTT
CDR3aa: CASSVAGQGNTEAFF

j_gene: TRBJ2-3
d_gene: .
abundance: .
len: 14
v_gene: TRBV30
CDR3nt: TGTGCCTGGATACTTGGGGGACACACAGATACGCAGTATTTT
CDR3aa: CAWILGGHTDTQYF

j_gene: TRBJ2-2
d_gene: .
abundance: .
len: 14
v_gene: TRBV19
CDR3nt: TGTGCCAGCAACTCTGGGAGAAACACCGGGGAGCTGTTTTTT
CDR3aa: CASNSGRNTGELFF

j_gene: TRBJ2-5
d_gene: TRBD2
abundance: .
len: 15
v_gene: TRBV10-1
CDR3nt: TGCGCCAGCAGTGTGGGACTAGCGGTCCAAGAGACCCAGTACTTC
CDR3aa: CASSVGLAVQETQYF

j_gene: TRBJ1-1
d_gene: TRBD1
abundance: once
len: 14
v_gene: TRBV5-1
CDR3nt: TGCGCCAGCAGCAACGGACAGGGGGGGCTTGAAGCTTTCTTT
CDR3aa: CASSNGQGGLEAFF

j_gene: TRBJ1-4
d_gene: .
abundance: .
len: 15
v_gene: TRBV30
CDR3nt: TGTGCCTGGAGTGTAGGTACCGGAGGTGTTGAAAAACTGTTTTTT
CDR3aa: CAWSVGTGGVEKLFF

j_gene: TRBJ1-3
d_gene: TRBD1
abundance: .
len: 16
v_gene: TRBV9
CDR3nt: TGTGCCAGCAGCCCCGGACAGGTTCTCTCTGGAAACACCATATATTTT
CDR3aa: CASSPGQVLSGNTIYF

j_gene: TRBJ2-2
d_gene: TRBD2
abundance: few
len: 16
v_gene: TRBV6-5
CDR3nt: TGTGCCAGCAGTTACGAGACTAGCCGTGTCACCGGGGAGCTGTTTTTT
CDR3aa: CASSYETSRVTGELFF

j_gene: TRBJ1-2
d_gene: TRBD1
abundance: once
len: 16
v_gene: TRBV24-1
CDR3nt: TGTGCCACCAGTGATTTAGGGACAGGGGGCAGCTATGGCTACACCTTC
CDR3aa: CATSDLGTGGSYGYTF

j_gene: TRBJ1-1
d_gene: TRBD1
abundance: .
len: 12
v_gene: TRBV29-1
CDR3nt: TGCAGCGTCGGGACAGGGAAGGCTGAAGCTTTCTTT
CDR3aa: CSVGTGKAEAFF

j_gene: TRBJ1-5
d_gene: .
abundance: .
len: 12
v_gene: TRBV6-5
CDR3nt: TGTGCCAGCAGCCCCAGGGTTTCGCGCCAGCATTTT
CDR3aa: CASSPRVSRQHF

j_gene: TRBJ2-5
d_gene: TRBD2
abundance: .
len: 16
v_gene: TRBV3-1/TRBV3-2
CDR3nt: TGTGCCAGCAGCCCCGGGGCTAGCGGGACGAGGGAGACCCAGTACTTC
CDR3aa: CASSPGASGTRETQYF

j_gene: TRBJ1-2
d_gene: TRBD1
abundance: .
len: 15
v_gene: TRBV7-8
CDR3nt: TGTGCCAGCACCATCGGGACAGGGGGCGCTAATGGCTACACCTTC
CDR3aa: CASTIGTGGANGYTF

j_gene: TRBJ2-1
d_gene: TRBD2
abundance: .
len: 15
v_gene: TRBV7-2
CDR3nt: TGTGCCAGCAGCCCCCGGGGTAGCGGGAGCAATGAGCAGTTCTTC
CDR3aa: CASSPRGSGSNEQFF

j_gene: TRBJ2-1
d_gene: TRBD2
abundance: .
len: 16
v_gene: TRBV6-6
CDR3nt: TGTGCCAGCAGTGTTCCCCTAGCGGGAGGTAACGATGAGCAGTTCTTC
CDR3aa: CASSVPLAGGNDEQFF

j_gene: TRBJ2-5
d_gene: TRBD2
abundance: .
len: 14
v_gene: TRBV19
CDR3nt: TGTGCCAGTAGTAACATAGCGGGGGCAGAGACCCAGTACTTC
CDR3aa: CASSNIAGAETQYF

j_gene: TRBJ1-5
d_gene: .
abundance: medium-sized
len: 18
v_gene: TRBV21-1
CDR3nt: TGTGCCAGCAGCCCTCTTCCGGGACAGGGTTTTGGCAATCAGCCCCAGCATTTT
CDR3aa: CASSPLPGQGFGNQPQHF

j_gene: TRBJ2-3
d_gene: TRBD1
abundance: .
len: 16
v_gene: TRBV6-1
CDR3nt: TGTGCCAGCAGTGCTGGACAGGGGGTGGGTGGAGATACGCAGTATTTT
CDR3aa: CASSAGQGVGGDTQYF

j_gene: TRBJ2-1
d_gene: .
abundance: .
len: 14
v_gene: TRBV27
CDR3nt: TGTGCCAGCAGTTTAGGGCTGGAAAACAATGAGCAGTTCTTC
CDR3aa: CASSLGLENNEQFF

j_gene: TRBJ2-1
d_gene: .
abundance: once
len: 13
v_gene: TRBV7-3
CDR3nt: TGTGCCAGCAGCCCAGGGACGGGGGGCGAGCAGTTCTTC
CDR3aa: CASSPGTGGEQFF

j_gene: TRBJ1-6
d_gene: TRBD1
abundance: .
len: 16
v_gene: TRBV6-5
CDR3nt: TGTGCCAGCAGTTATGGGGACAGGGAATATGGATCACCCCTCCACTTT
CDR3aa: CASSYGDREYGSPLHF

j_gene: TRBJ2-1
d_gene: TRBD2
abundance: .
len: 16
v_gene: TRBV11-3
CDR3nt: TGTGCCAGCAGCTTGCTAGCGGGCCACACCTACAATGAGCAGTTCTTC
CDR3aa: CASSLLAGHTYNEQFF

j_gene: TRBJ1-5
d_gene: .
abundance: few
len: 12
v_gene: TRBV6-2/TRBV6-3
CDR3nt: TGTGCCAGCAGTAGCCTGGGCCAGCCCCAGCATTTT
CDR3aa: CASSSLGQPQHF

j_gene: TRBJ2-1
d_gene: TRBD2
abundance: few
len: 13
v_gene: TRBV24-1
CDR3nt: TGTGCCACCAGTGATTTTGGGGGGGATGAGCAGTTCTTC
CDR3aa: CATSDFGGDEQFF

j_gene: TRBJ2-1
d_gene: TRBD2
abundance: .
len: 17
v_gene: TRBV11-2
CDR3nt: TGTGCCAGCAGCTTAGAGCGGGGTGGCGGGGGATACAATGAGCAGTTCTTC
CDR3aa: CASSLERGGGGYNEQFF

j_gene: TRBJ2-1
d_gene: TRBD2
abundance: .
len: 17
v_gene: TRBV28
CDR3nt: TGTGCCAGCAGTCCTGAACAAACTAGCGGGAGGGCCCTTGAGCAGTTCTTC
CDR3aa: CASSPEQTSGRALEQFF

j_gene: TRBJ2-1
d_gene: .
abundance: .
len: 13
v_gene: TRBV7-9
CDR3nt: TGTGCCAGCGGGAGCATCACAAGGGATGAGCAGTTCTTC
CDR3aa: CASGSITRDEQFF

j_gene: TRBJ2-7
d_gene: TRBD1
abundance: .
len: 16
v_gene: TRBV5-1
CDR3nt: TGCGCCAGCAGCTTGGCCGGCCAGGGGGCCGTGAACGAGCAGTACTTC
CDR3aa: CASSLAGQGAVNEQYF

j_gene: TRBJ2-7
d_gene: TRBD1
abundance: .
len: 13
v_gene: TRBV27
CDR3nt: TGTGCCAGCAACCGACAGGGGGGCATTCTTCCGTACTTC
CDR3aa: CASNRQGGILPYF

j_gene: TRBJ2-7
d_gene: .
abundance: .
len: 16
v_gene: TRBV21-1
CDR3nt: TGTGCCAGCAGCAAAGCGAAAGACAGGATCGAGAACGAGCAGTACTTC
CDR3aa: CASSKAKDRIENEQYF

j_gene: TRBJ2-3
d_gene: .
abundance: .
len: 12
v_gene: TRBV29-1
CDR3nt: TGCAGCGTTAGAGAGGGAGCAGATACGCAGTATTTT
CDR3aa: CSVREGADTQYF

j_gene: TRBJ2-3
d_gene: TRBD2
abundance: .
len: 14
v_gene: TRBV27
CDR3nt: TGTGCCAGCAGTTTGTGGGGGGGTACAGATACGCAGTATTTT
CDR3aa: CASSLWGGTDTQYF

j_gene: TRBJ2-3
d_gene: TRBD2
abundance: .
len: 13
v_gene: TRBV30
CDR3nt: TGTGCCTGGATTAGCGGGGGGGCAAATACGCAGTATTTT
CDR3aa: CAWISGGANTQYF

j_gene: TRBJ2-6
d_gene: .
abundance: .
len: 20
v_gene: TRBV7-3
CDR3nt: TGTGCCAGCAGCTTATTTGGTCTCCCAAGCCAGGGATCTGGGGCCAACGTCCTGACTTTC
CDR3aa: CASSLFGLPSQGSGANVLTF

j_gene: TRBJ2-5
d_gene: TRBD2
abundance: .
len: 14
v_gene: TRBV3-1/TRBV3-2
CDR3nt: TGTGCCAGCAGCCTTAGCGGGAGTAGAGAGACCCAGTACTTC
CDR3aa: CASSLSGSRETQYF

j_gene: TRBJ2-2
d_gene: .
abundance: .
len: 14
v_gene: TRBV2
CDR3nt: TGTGCCAGCACGGCAGGGTGGATCACCGGGGAGCTGTTTTTT
CDR3aa: CASTAGWITGELFF

j_gene: TRBJ1-1
d_gene: .
abundance: .
len: 13
v_gene: TRBV5-1
CDR3nt: TGCGCCAGCAGCTTGAACACGAACACTGAAGCTTTCTTT
CDR3aa: CASSLNTNTEAFF

j_gene: TRBJ1-2
d_gene: .
abundance: .
len: 13
v_gene: TRBV18
CDR3nt: TGTGCCAGCTCACCAAGCCAAGATTCTGGCTACACCTTC
CDR3aa: CASSPSQDSGYTF

j_gene: TRBJ2-7
d_gene: .
abundance: once
len: 12
v_gene: TRBV12-3/TRBV12-4
CDR3nt: TGTGCCAGCAGTTTTTCCCTTTACGAGCAGTACTTC
CDR3aa: CASSFSLYEQYF

j_gene: TRBJ1-1
d_gene: TRBD1
abundance: .
len: 17
v_gene: TRBV19
CDR3nt: TGTGCCAGTACTATTGGGCCCCGGACAGGGGGCAACACTGAAGCTTTCTTT
CDR3aa: CASTIGPRTGGNTEAFF

j_gene: TRBJ2-3
d_gene: .
abundance: .
len: 13
v_gene: TRBV3-1/TRBV3-2
CDR3nt: TGTGCCAGCAGCCAAGATAGAGGGGATACGCAGTATTTT
CDR3aa: CASSQDRGDTQYF

j_gene: TRBJ1-5
d_gene: .
abundance: .
len: 15
v_gene: TRBV5-6
CDR3nt: TGTGCCAGCAGCTTGGGAGTCTATAGCAATCAGCCCCAGCATTTT
CDR3aa: CASSLGVYSNQPQHF

j_gene: TRBJ1-1
d_gene: TRBD1
abundance: .
len: 14
v_gene: TRBV6-5
CDR3nt: TGTGCCAGCAGTCTACAGGGGGGAAGCACTGAAGCTTTCTTT
CDR3aa: CASSLQGGSTEAFF

j_gene: TRBJ1-1
d_gene: .
abundance: .
len: 15
v_gene: TRBV5-4
CDR3nt: TGTGCCAGCAGCTTGGAGGCAGACATGAACACTGAAGCTTTCTTT
CDR3aa: CASSLEADMNTEAFF

j_gene: TRBJ2-4
d_gene: TRBD2
abundance: .
len: 14
v_gene: TRBV30
CDR3nt: TGTGCCTGGAGTAGCGGGGGGGCAAGTAACATTCAGTACTTC
CDR3aa: CAWSSGGASNIQYF

j_gene: TRBJ1-2
d_gene: TRBD1
abundance: .
len: 13
v_gene: TRBV12-3/TRBV12-4
CDR3nt: TGTGCCAGCAGTTCCACAGGGGCGGGCGGCTACACCTTC
CDR3aa: CASSSTGAGGYTF

j_gene: TRBJ2-2
d_gene: TRBD1
abundance: .
len: 14
v_gene: TRBV28
CDR3nt: TGTGCCAGCAGAACCGGGACAGAGACCGGGGAGCTGTTTTTT
CDR3aa: CASRTGTETGELFF

j_gene: TRBJ1-1
d_gene: .
abundance: .
len: 15
v_gene: TRBV11-3
CDR3nt: TGTGCCAGCAGCTACAACCCGGGGGACGGGGCTGAAGCTTTCTTT
CDR3aa: CASSYNPGDGAEAFF

j_gene: TRBJ2-2
d_gene: TRBD2
abundance: .
len: 17
v_gene: TRBV6-2/TRBV6-3
CDR3nt: TGTGCCAGCAGTTTTGGGAGCGGGAGAGGCGGCACCGGGGAGCTGTTTTTT
CDR3aa: CASSFGSGRGGTGELFF

j_gene: TRBJ1-1
d_gene: .
abundance: once
len: 13
v_gene: TRBV7-9
CDR3nt: TGTGCCAGCAGCTTACTCCTCTACACTGAAGCTTTCTTT
CDR3aa: CASSLLLYTEAFF

j_gene: TRBJ2-7
d_gene: TRBD1
abundance: .
len: 15
v_gene: TRBV18
CDR3nt: TGTGCCAGCTCACCGGGAGGACAGGGGTCGGGTGAGCAGTACTTC
CDR3aa: CASSPGGQGSGEQYF